Below are 27 T cell receptor beta chains sequenced from a single sample in a study of T-cell memory formation after mild COVID-19. From the 5' RACE reads, TCRdb called clonotypes with MiXCR, one entry per CDR3 protein. The data show roughly 15,000 distinct CDR3 sequences, roughly 23% seen once. Sample: PBMCs or a T cell subset sorted from them (not recorded which). The receptors were sampled from a man between 18 and 35 years old who had mild COVID-19 (a few samples of this study predate the infection). Cell type and time point are not known.

This clonotype was seen many times. This chain uses TRBV7-9 with TRBJ2-1; the match to TRBD2 covers 9 bases. Germline loops: CDR1 SEHNR, CDR2 FQNEAQ (reference sequence). This CDR3 contains 16 residues. Germline trimming cut 2 bases from V and 4 bases from J; bases unmatched to any gene: 6. CDR3 in amino acids: CASSLNVLAGYNEQFF. Here the CDR3 DNA reads TGTGCCAGCAGCTTAAATGTTCTAGCGGGGTACAATGAGCAGTTCTTC.

There are a few counts of this clonotype. The genes are TRBV9 and TRBJ2-4; D not certain. Germline CDR1 and CDR2: SGDLS and YYNGEE. The V gene lost 3 bases and the J gene lost 13 bases, with 14 bases spanning the gap. CDR3 length: 12 residues. The CDR3 DNA sequence: TGTGCCAGCAGCGATGGTTCTCATATACAGTACTTC. Protein: CASSDGSHIQYF.

This clonotype was recorded many times. V and J are TRBV5-1 and TRBJ1-5, with D hard to call. The germline CDR1 and CDR2 sequences are SGHRS and YFSETQ. The CDR3 sequence is 13 residues long. V gave up 0 bases and J gave up 6 bases, with 7 bases separating them. The CDR3 loop is CASSLAGFQPQHF. DNA for the CDR3: TGCGCCAGCAGCTTGGCAGGTTTTCAGCCCCAGCATTTT.

This clonotype was counted ten times or more. The chain recombines TRBV16 with TRBJ1-4, with D possibly matching TRBD1 (5 bases). Germline V gives CDR1 KGHSY, CDR2 FQNENV. V gave up 0 bases and J gave up 8 bases, with 10 bases separating them. The CDR3 runs to 14 residues. CDR3 sequence (DNA): TGTGCCAGCAGCCAATCAACACAGGTGGAAAAACTGTTTTTT. Translation: CASSQSTQVEKLFF.

This clonotype appeared many times. The genes are TRBV7-9 and TRBJ2-1; D not certain. V was cut by 7 bases and J by 3 bases, with 16 bases left in between. Germline lookup yields CDR1 SEHNR and CDR2 FQNEAQ (reference sequence). The CDR3 consists of 15 residues. The CDR3 DNA reads as TGTGCCAGCACCGACGGTAGCTTCCTCTACAATGAGCAGTTCTTC. The encoded protein is CASTDGSFLYNEQFF.

The V gene is TRBV3-1, the J gene TRBJ2-2; D is possibly TRBD1 (6 bases). Germline CDR1 is LGHDT and CDR2 is YNNKEL (reference sequence). The CDR3 contains 13 residues. Trimming removed 1 base from V and 6 bases from J, with 6 bases in between. DNA for the CDR3: TGTGCCAGCAGCCAAGGACAGGCCGGGGAGCTGTTTTTT. This translates into CASSQGQAGELFF.

This clonotype came up many times. The chain employs TRBV18 and TRBJ1-4; D not certain. Trimming took off 6 bases at V and 8 bases at J, with 13 bases between the two ends. CDR3 length: 13 amino acids. Germline V gene sequence: CDR1 KGHSH, CDR2 LQKENI. This CDR3 is CASSAGLREKLFF. CDR3 coding DNA: TGTGCCAGCTCCGCCGGTCTTCGGGAAAAACTGTTTTTT.

This clonotype was observed once. The J gene is TRBJ2-3, the V gene TRBV4-1, with no clear D. Germline values: CDR1 MGHRA, CDR2 YSYEKL. This CDR3 spans 14 amino acids. With 1 base removed from V and 3 bases from J, the gap between germline ends came to 8 bases. The CDR3 region has the DNA TGCGCCAGCAGCCAAGTGATGTTGACAGATACGCAGTATTTT. Its translation: CASSQVMLTDTQYF.

The chain is built from TRBV7-2 and TRBJ1-1, with 8 bases matching TRBD1. J was trimmed by 5 bases and V by 5 bases; bases with no gene match: 19. The germline V gene encodes CDR1 SGHTA and CDR2 FQGNSA. The length of the CDR3 is 18 residues. The CDR3 DNA is TGTGCCAGCAGCCCCCGCCGGACAGGGAATGAATGGAGGACTGAAGCTTTCTTT. Amino acid sequence: CASSPRRTGNEWRTEAFF.

This clonotype was observed many times. The chain has TRBV5-4 and TRBJ2-1, with 9 bases that match TRBD2. The CDR3 has 15 amino acids. The germline CDR1 and CDR2 sequences are SGHNT and YYREEE (reference sequence). V was pared by 4 bases and J by 9 bases, with 11 bases of the junction left unmatched. The CDR3 reads CASSLAAGGPLEQFF. CDR3 sequence (DNA): TGTGCCAGCAGCCTGGCGGCGGGGGGGCCACTTGAGCAGTTCTTC.

This clonotype showed up just once. The chain uses TRBV6-6 and TRBJ2-3; 7 nucleotides align to TRBD2. The CDR3 consists of 12 residues. CDR1 MNHNY and CDR2 SVGAGI come from the germline V gene (reference sequence). Trimming removed 3 bases from V and 14 bases from J; junction bases left unmatched: 8. The CDR3, as DNA: TGTGCCAGCAGTTATAGGACCGGGACTATGTATTTT. Protein: CASSYRTGTMYF.

Many counts were recorded for this clonotype. The J gene is TRBJ1-1, the V gene TRBV9; tentative D call: TRBD1 (5 bases). The V and J ends lost 3 bases and 10 bases respectively, with 22 bases between them. This CDR3 region has 15 residues. CDR1 and CDR2 from the germline V gene are SGDLS and YYNGEE. CDR3: CASSAENRGVRGAFF. The CDR3 nucleotides are TGTGCCAGCAGCGCTGAGAACCGGGGCGTGAGAGGAGCTTTCTTT. The variable domain in full, with the rest retrieved from reference TRBV9 and TRBJ1-1, is DSGVTQTPKHLITATGQRVTLRCSPRSGDLSVYWYQQSLDQGLQFLIQYYNGEERAKGNILERFSAQQFPDLHSELNLSSLELGDSALYFCASSAENRGVRGAFFGQGTRLTVV.

This clonotype was observed many times. The rearrangement joins TRBV29-1 to TRBJ2-3, with D perhaps matching TRBD2 (6 bases). Trimming pared 4 bases from V and 5 bases from J, leaving 13 bases between. Germline V gives CDR1 SQVTM, CDR2 ANQGSEA. The CDR3 loop spans 13 amino acids. The CDR3 nucleotides are TGCAGCGTTGGGGCGGGGACCTTAGATACGCAGTATTTT. Protein sequence: CSVGAGTLDTQYF.

This clonotype was observed once. The rearrangement uses TRBV5-1 and TRBJ2-3, with D perhaps matching TRBD2 (6 bases). V was clipped by 5 bases and J by 3 bases, with 16 bases between them. Germline V gene data show CDR1 as SGHRS and CDR2 as YFSETQ. The CDR3 is made up of 15 amino acids. The CDR3 DNA reads TGCGCCAGCAGGGAAACGACTAGTAAGACAGATACGCAGTATTTT. This gives the protein CASRETTSKTDTQYF.

This clonotype occurred many times. The chain carries TRBV27 and TRBJ2-3, with D possibly TRBD2 on 6 matching bases. CDR1 is MNHEY and CDR2 is SMNVEV in the germline V gene (reference sequence). Trimming took 5 bases from V and 3 from J, leaving 15 bases between them. The CDR3 runs to 15 residues. The CDR3 nucleotides read TGTGCCAGCAGTCTCCGGGGGTCCCCGACAGATACGCAGTATTTT. This gives the protein CASSLRGSPTDTQYF.

The chain is built from TRBV15 and TRBJ2-5, with TRBD1 matching over 8 bases. This CDR3 region has 15 residues. J gave up 7 bases and V 2 bases, and 9 bases lay outside the gene matches. Germline V gene lookup returns CDR1 LNHNV and CDR2 YYDKDF (reference sequence). The CDR3 is CATSRSDRGERTQYF. In DNA form, the CDR3 reads TGTGCCACCAGCAGAAGTGACAGGGGAGAGCGGACCCAGTACTTC.

Points on this clonotype: A much bigger clone sits one base away, suggesting this may be a read error. The gene calls are TRBV14 and TRBJ2-1, with D unresolved. Germline lookup yields CDR1 SGHDN and CDR2 FVKESK. The length of the CDR3 is 13 residues. Trimming pared 10 bases from V and 4 bases from J, leaving 14 bases between. CDR3 sequence (DNA): TGTGCCACCTACCGACTCTTGTACAATGAGCAGTTCTTC. This codes for CATYRLLYNEQFF.

This clonotype was counted at least ten times. The V gene is TRBV27, the J gene TRBJ2-5; D remains unclear. Deletions cut 3 bases from V and 5 bases from J, with 4 bases between. This CDR3 region has 11 residues. Per the germline V gene, CDR1 is MNHEY and CDR2 is SMNVEV (reference sequence). The CDR3 spells CASSFRETQYF. CDR3 nucleotides: TGTGCCAGCAGTTTCCGTGAGACCCAGTACTTC.

This clonotype was seen only once. J is TRBJ2-1 and V is TRBV5-1; maybe TRBD2 (5 bases). The CDR3 covers 14 residues. Germline V lookup: CDR1 SGHRS, CDR2 YFSETQ. V lost 4 bases and J lost 4, with 12 bases in between. The CDR3 DNA is TGCGCCAGCAGCCGGGGTTCGAGGTACAATGAGCAGTTCTTC. It encodes CASSRGSRYNEQFF.

The gene calls are TRBV11-2 and TRBJ2-2; 13 nucleotides line up with TRBD2. Per the germline V gene, CDR1 is SGHAT and CDR2 is FQNNGV. This CDR3 is built from 17 residues. Trimming cost V 5 bases and J 4 bases; bases outside gene matches: 7. CDR3 DNA: TGTGCCAGCAGCCCGGGGACTAGCGGGGCCATCACCGGGGAGCTGTTTTTT. It yields the protein CASSPGTSGAITGELFF.

In its sample, this clonotype was seen a few times. This rearrangement joins TRBV6-2 or TRBV6-3 to TRBJ1-1; D not certain. The CDR3 consists of 12 residues. V was trimmed by 10 bases and J by 3 bases, leaving 12 bases between them. CDR1 MNHEY and CDR2 SVGEGT come from the germline V gene. CDR3 amino acids: CAISSGYTEAFF. CDR3 sequence (DNA): TGTGCCATCTCAAGCGGGTACACTGAAGCTTTCTTT.

This clonotype was seen repeatedly, ten times or more. This chain uses TRBV18 with TRBJ2-1; no reliable D call. The CDR3 runs to 16 residues. CDR1 is KGHSH and CDR2 is LQKENI in the germline V gene. With 1 base removed from V and 6 bases from J, the gap between germline ends came to 16 bases. CDR3 loop: CASSPRNAVFSNEQFF. Here the CDR3 DNA reads TGTGCCAGCTCACCACGCAATGCAGTTTTCTCCAATGAGCAGTTCTTC.

The genes are TRBV7-9 and TRBJ2-5; 7 nucleotides line up with TRBD1. The V segment lost 4 bases and the J segment 1 base; nucleotides outside the gene matches: 6. The CDR3 consists of 15 residues. Germline V lookup: CDR1 SEHNR, CDR2 FQNEAQ (reference sequence). CDR3 sequence reads: CASSSIQGVQETQYF. CDR3 sequence (DNA): TGTGCCAGCAGCTCGATTCAGGGGGTCCAAGAGACCCAGTACTTC.

This clonotype has ten or more counts. The chain employs TRBV12-3 or TRBV12-4 and TRBJ2-3; unclear D gene. The V and J ends lost 6 bases and 2 bases respectively, with 9 bases between them. The CDR3 consists of 13 residues. For the CDR3, the DNA is TGTGCCAGCAGCCCCACTTCCACAGATACGCAGTATTTT. It specifies CASSPTSTDTQYF.

This clonotype was detected ten times or more. The V call is TRBV20-1, the J call TRBJ2-3; TRBD2 agrees at 8 bases. The CDR3 is made up of 14 amino acids. Germline CDR1 is DFQATT and CDR2 is SNEGSKA (reference sequence). Trimming at V came to 4 bases and at J to 6 bases, leaving 9 bases not matched to a gene. The CDR3 sequence: CSATLPGGVDTQYF. The CDR3 bases are TGCAGTGCTACCCTACCCGGGGGGGTGGATACGCAGTATTTT.

In this sample, this clonotype turned up many times. The chain is built from TRBV3-1 and TRBJ2-5, with 12 bases identical to TRBD2. CDR1 is LGHDT and CDR2 is YNNKEL in the germline V gene (reference sequence). The CDR3 runs to 15 residues. V dropped 2 bases and J dropped 3; count of bases not matched to a gene: 1. CDR3 DNA sequence: TGTGCCAGCAGCCAATGGACTAGCGGGAAAGAGACCCAGTACTTC. Amino acid sequence: CASSQWTSGKETQYF.

This clonotype was seen more than once but under ten times. This chain links TRBV19 with TRBJ1-5; the D is unclear. V was cut by 3 bases and J by 4 bases, with 16 bases left in between. The CDR3 is 16 residues long. Looked up from germline, CDR1 is LNHDA and CDR2 is SQIVND (reference sequence). The CDR3 DNA reads as TGTGCCAGTAGTATTATTCTCTTGGGTCAAAATCAGCCCCAGCATTTT. It specifies CASSIILLGQNQPQHF.